The 8 T cell receptor beta chains below come from one sample, sequenced in a study of blood T cell repertoires in COVID-19. Clones were sequenced by immunoSEQ multiplex PCR, and TCRdb holds only the in-frame ones, with some missing. Among 95,000 to 110,000 clones, roughly 87% were seen once, and the ten largest hold around 3.3%. The specimen was peripheral blood. The receptors here all came from a man aged 50 to 60 in a cohort sampled during active COVID-19.

The rearrangement links TRBV7-2 to TRBJ1-2, with 10 bases fitting TRBD1. CDR1 and CDR2 (germline): SGHTA, FQGNSA. The V gene end was trimmed by 5 bases and the J gene end by 6 bases; junction bases not matched to a gene: 18. The CDR3 consists of 18 residues. The CDR3 loop is CASSAGDRGSVYADGYTF. As DNA, the CDR3 is TGTGCCAGCAGCGCTGGGGACAGGGGTTCGGTGTATGCGGATGGCTACACCTTC.

The table lists this clone with a count of one. This chain connects TRBV19 to TRBJ1-5; 7 nucleotides line up with TRBD1. V gave up 6 bases and J gave up 5 bases; unmatched junction bases: 4. Per germline, CDR1 LNHDA and CDR2 SQIVND (reference sequence). The CDR3 is 13 amino acids. CDR3 in DNA: TGTGCCAGTAGAAAGCAGGGGGATCAGCCCCAGCATTTT. Translated: CASRKQGDQPQHF.

The V gene is TRBV12-3 or TRBV12-4, the J gene TRBJ2-5; D is possibly TRBD1 (6 bases). V was shortened by 6 bases and J by 5 bases, with 13 bases between the two germline ends. This CDR3 is built from 13 residues. In DNA form, the CDR3 reads TGTGCCAGCAGCAACCTAAGGGGGGAGACCCAGTACTTC. Amino acids: CASSNLRGETQYF.

The genes are TRBV3-1 (or the pseudogene TRBV3-2) and TRBJ1-2, with 7 bases that match TRBD1. CDR1 is LGHDT and CDR2 is YNNKEL in the germline V gene (reference sequence). The V gene end was trimmed by 1 base and the J gene end by 2 bases; junction bases not matched to a gene: 7. There are 16 residues in the CDR3. The CDR3 DNA is TGTGCCAGCAGCCAAGTTGGGGCAGGGGGAAACTATGGCTACACCTTC. This sequence encodes CASSQVGAGGNYGYTF.

The genes are TRBV19 and TRBJ1-5, with TRBD1 matching 10 bases. The V gene's germline CDR1 is LNHDA and CDR2 SQIVND (reference sequence). The junction had 8 bases not matched to a gene; V was cut back by 2 bases and J by 4 bases. The CDR3 loop spans 17 amino acids. The CDR3, as DNA: TGTGCCAGTAGTATAATCGGGGCGGGACAGGGGAATCAGCCCCAGCATTTT. Translated, it gives CASSIIGAGQGNQPQHF.

This rearrangement joins TRBV7-2 to TRBJ1-3; perhaps TRBD1 as D (5 bases). Germline CDR1 and CDR2: SGHTA and FQGNSA. This CDR3 spans 15 amino acids. V was trimmed by 1 base and J by 8 bases, leaving 15 bases between them. CDR3 bases: TGTGCCAGCAGCTTAGATCCCTCAGGGCGAGACACCATATATTTT. This gives the protein CASSLDPSGRDTIYF. Combining the CDR3 with reference TRBV7-2 and TRBJ1-3 gives the whole variable domain GAGVSQSPSNKVTEKGKDVELRCDPISGHTALYWYRQSLGQGLEFLIYFQGNSAPDKSGLPSDRFSAERTGGSVSTLTIQRTQQEDSAVYLCASSLDPSGRDTIYFGEGSWLTVV.

The gene calls are TRBV7-8 and TRBJ2-1; D is ambiguous. The CDR3 totals 11 residues. Germline V CDR1 and CDR2: SGHVS, FQNEAQ. V lost 6 bases to trimming and J lost 10 bases, with 10 bases between them. CDR3 DNA sequence: TGTGCCAGCAGAAATTCCGGGGAGCAGTTCTTC. It encodes CASRNSGEQFF.

This chain uses TRBV6-2 or TRBV6-3 with TRBJ1-1; TRBD1 matches 7 bases. Trimming at V came to 6 bases and at J to 2 bases, leaving 9 bases not matched to a gene. Germline loops: CDR1 MNHEY, CDR2 SVGEGT. The CDR3 is 15 amino acids. This chain's CDR3 is CASSQRTGGNTEAFF. CDR3 nucleotide sequence: TGTGCCAGCAGCCAAAGGACAGGCGGAAACACTGAAGCTTTCTTT.